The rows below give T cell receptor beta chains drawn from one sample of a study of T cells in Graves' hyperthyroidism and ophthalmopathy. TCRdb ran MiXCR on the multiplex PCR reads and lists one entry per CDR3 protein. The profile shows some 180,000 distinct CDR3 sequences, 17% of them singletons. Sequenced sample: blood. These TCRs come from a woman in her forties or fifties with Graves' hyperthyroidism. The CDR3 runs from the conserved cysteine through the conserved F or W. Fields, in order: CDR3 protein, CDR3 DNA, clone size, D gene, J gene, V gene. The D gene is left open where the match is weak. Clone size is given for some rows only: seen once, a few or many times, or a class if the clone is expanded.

CASRFGTYDQPQHF,TGTGCCAGCAGATTTGGGACATATGATCAGCCCCAGCATTTT,many,.,TRBJ1-5,TRBV2
CASIWTRGEKLFF,TGTGCCAGCATATGGACTCGAGGGGAAAAACTGTTTTTT,many,.,TRBJ1-4,TRBV2
CASSFGDIRTSTSYEQYF,TGTGCCAGCAGCTTCGGGGACATCAGGACTAGCACTTCGTACGAGCAGTACTTC,.,TRBD2,TRBJ2-7,TRBV28
CASSSGTSGSGDTQYF,TGTGCCAGCAGTTCCGGGACTAGCGGGAGCGGAGATACGCAGTATTTT,many,TRBD2,TRBJ2-3,TRBV27
CASGWEAGELFF,TGTGCTAGTGGCTGGGAGGCCGGGGAGCTGTTTTTT,few,.,TRBJ2-2,TRBV12-5
CASAELGALMSYEQYF,TGTGCCAGCGCCGAGTTAGGAGCCCTTATGTCCTACGAGCAGTACTTC,many,.,TRBJ2-7,TRBV27
CASSLVGQLSSYNEQFF,TGTGCCAGCAGCTTAGTTGGACAGCTGAGCTCCTACAATGAGCAGTTCTTC,many,.,TRBJ2-1,TRBV7-6
CASSLGPMADTQYF,TGTGCCAGCAGCTTAGGTCCTATGGCAGATACGCAGTATTTT,many,.,TRBJ2-3,TRBV7-6
CASSPLSTDTQYF,TGTGCCAGCAGCCCACTTAGCACAGATACGCAGTATTTT,.,.,TRBJ2-3,TRBV12-3/TRBV12-4
CAWSSGRGTEAFF,TGTGCCTGGAGCTCAGGCAGGGGGACTGAAGCTTTCTTT,many,TRBD1,TRBJ1-1,TRBV30
CASSIFGHSVAVGIQETQYF,TGTGCCAGTAGTATTTTCGGGCACTCGGTTGCGGTTGGAATTCAAGAGACCCAGTACTTC,many,.,TRBJ2-5,TRBV19
CASRLSTGRDSPLHF,TGTGCCAGCAGACTATCGACAGGGAGGGATTCACCCCTCCACTTT,many,TRBD1,TRBJ1-6,TRBV11-2
CASSREGQGKTEAFF,TGTGCCAGTAGCCGAGAGGGACAGGGAAAGACTGAAGCTTTCTTT,.,TRBD1,TRBJ1-1,TRBV19
CATSEDRAYGYTF,TGTGCCACCAGTGAGGACAGGGCCTATGGCTACACCTTC,many,TRBD1,TRBJ1-2,TRBV24-1
CASSIAAASGANVLTF,TGTGCCAGCAGTATAGCGGCCGCTTCTGGGGCCAACGTCCTGACTTTC,once,.,TRBJ2-6,TRBV27
CASSRSRGPVGYTF,TGTGCCAGCAGCCGAAGCAGGGGCCCCGTCGGCTACACCTTC,many,.,TRBJ1-2,TRBV3-1
CASSLARVQDSGTHTEAFF,TGCGCCAGCAGCTTGGCCCGCGTACAAGATAGCGGTACCCACACTGAAGCTTTCTTT,few,.,TRBJ1-1,TRBV5-1
CASSLEVAGGRKQYF,TGTGCCAGCAGCTTGGAGGTAGCGGGAGGCCGTAAGCAGTACTTC,.,TRBD2,TRBJ2-7,TRBV5-5
CASSLDQGYQPQHF,TGTGCCAGCAGCTTAGACCAGGGGTATCAGCCCCAGCATTTT,many,.,TRBJ1-5,TRBV11-2
CASSTRTSGADTQYF,TGTGCCAGCAGCACCCGGACTAGCGGGGCAGATACGCAGTATTTT,many,TRBD2,TRBJ2-3,TRBV11-2
CASSSGFLNTEAFF,TGTGCCAGCAGTTCAGGTTTCTTGAACACTGAAGCTTTCTTT,.,.,TRBJ1-1,TRBV12-3/TRBV12-4
CASSQLQIAGAAEQFF,TGTGCCAGCAGCCAACTCCAAATAGCGGGAGCGGCTGAGCAGTTCTTC,many,TRBD2,TRBJ2-1,TRBV3-1
CASSYDRYEQYF,TGTGCCAGCAGTTACGATCGCTACGAGCAGTACTTC,many,.,TRBJ2-7,TRBV6-6
CASSLESGVREQYF,TGTGCCAGCAGCTTAGAATCAGGGGTGAGGGAGCAGTACTTC,many,.,TRBJ2-7,TRBV7-8
CASSFGHGQTYGYTF,TGTGCCAGCAGTTTTGGGCACGGACAGACTTATGGCTACACCTTC,many,.,TRBJ1-2,TRBV12-3/TRBV12-4
CATEQETQYF,TGTGCCACTGAACAAGAGACCCAGTACTTC,many,.,TRBJ2-5,TRBV6-1
CASRYLTGDHEQYF,TGTGCCAGCAGATATCTGACAGGGGACCACGAGCAGTACTTC,many,TRBD1,TRBJ2-7,TRBV12-3/TRBV12-4
CASSIGPGPTDEQYF,TGTGCCAGTAGTATCGGTCCGGGGCCCACAGACGAGCAGTACTTC,.,.,TRBJ2-7,TRBV19
CASSQGFSGTDTQYF,TGTGCCAGCAGCCAAGGGTTTAGCGGCACAGATACGCAGTATTTT,many,.,TRBJ2-3,TRBV3-1
CATSGKGGVSDTQYF,TGTGCCACCAGTGGTAAGGGGGGAGTTTCAGATACGCAGTATTTT,few,.,TRBJ2-3,TRBV24-1
CASRDVAGREQYF,TGTGCCAGCAGGGACGTAGCGGGACGGGAGCAGTACTTC,many,TRBD2,TRBJ2-7,TRBV2
CSASDPQGGQPQHF,TGCAGTGCTAGCGACCCGCAAGGTGGGCAGCCCCAGCATTTT,many,.,TRBJ1-5,TRBV20-1
CASSPPIFDSEQYF,TGTGCCAGCTCACCACCGATCTTCGACAGTGAACAGTATTTT,.,.,TRBJ2-3,TRBV18
CASSVQLEETQYF,TGTGCCAGCAGTGTGCAGTTGGAGGAGACCCAGTACTTC,few,.,TRBJ2-5,TRBV2
CSVEDHGTVPYEQYF,TGCAGCGTTGAAGATCATGGGACGGTACCCTACGAGCAGTACTTC,.,.,TRBJ2-7,TRBV29-1
CASSEVLGEYGYTF,TGTGCCAGCAGTGAAGTTCTAGGGGAGTATGGCTACACCTTC,many,.,TRBJ1-2,TRBV2
CASSQTSGSTDTQYF,TGTGCCAGCAGCCAAACTAGCGGGAGCACAGATACGCAGTATTTT,many,TRBD2,TRBJ2-3,TRBV14
CASSFGGARRTEQYF,TGTGCCAGCAGCTTTGGCGGGGCTCGGCGAACCGAGCAGTACTTC,many,.,TRBJ2-7,TRBV7-3
CASSLDQPIYGYTF,TGCGCCAGCAGCTTGGACCAACCTATCTATGGCTACACCTTC,few,.,TRBJ1-2,TRBV5-1